This TCR beta chain was recovered during a study of human T cells and chemical hapten exposure. Study at large: The use of 2% DPC on roughly 2 cm by roughly 2 cm of upper inner arm skin constituted sensitization. Whole-study findings and limits: The donors suffered from alopecia, so their immune response may not match that of healthy people. Patch test score was positively correlated with the counts of PT1 expanded TCRs.

TCRdb re-called the RACE reads with MiXCR, one entry per CDR3 protein. The sample includes about 190,000 distinct CDR3 sequences, 24% of them seen just once. This clonotype came up a few times. Its target is unknown. This CDR3 is built from 14 residues. Trimming pared 4 bases from V and 5 bases from J, leaving 14 bases between. Time point noted: patch test 3, about 24 weeks after DPC sensitization. The sample's treatment: therapeutic diphenylcyclopropenone sensitization with weekly scalp DPC. This chain links TRBV12-3 or TRBV12-4 with TRBJ1-2; D call uncertain. This TCR came from a woman between 40 and 50 years old with alopecia areata. Some clones in this sample may be carry-over from other donors' samples. The sample consisted of whole blood, taken in connection with sensitization to the hapten diphenylcyclopropenone (DPC). CDR3 region: CASSSLSRLYGYTF. The DNA for the CDR3 is TGTGCCAGCAGTTCCCTTTCGCGCTTGTATGGCTACACCTTC.